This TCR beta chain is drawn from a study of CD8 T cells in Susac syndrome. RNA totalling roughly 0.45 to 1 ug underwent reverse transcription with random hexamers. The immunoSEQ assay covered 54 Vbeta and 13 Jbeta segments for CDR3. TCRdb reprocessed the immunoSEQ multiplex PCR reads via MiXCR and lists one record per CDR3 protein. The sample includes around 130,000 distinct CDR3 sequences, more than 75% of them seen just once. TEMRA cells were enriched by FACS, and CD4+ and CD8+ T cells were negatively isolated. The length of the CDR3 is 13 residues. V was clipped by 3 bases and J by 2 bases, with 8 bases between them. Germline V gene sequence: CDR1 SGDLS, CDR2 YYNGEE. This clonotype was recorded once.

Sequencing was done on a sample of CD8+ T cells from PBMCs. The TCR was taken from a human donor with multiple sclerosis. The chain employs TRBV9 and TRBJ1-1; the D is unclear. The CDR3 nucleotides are TGTGCCAGCAGCGCCTCAGTCAACACTGAAGCTTTCTTT. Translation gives CASSASVNTEAFF.